The clone carrying this T cell receptor beta chain has only one observation. Its antigen is undetermined. The sample belongs to a study of shared clonotypes between healthy human individuals. Study context: A couple of women and a few men aged 18 to 49 served as donors.

Study results and caveats: Sequencing depth was a factor that was expected to affect clonotype sharing among donors. Sample collection involved blood only; tissue repertoires are likely different.

Per germline, CDR1 KGHSH and CDR2 LQKENI. Losses at the gene ends were 4 bases for V and 0 bases for J; bases not matched to a gene: 8. CDR3 length: 16 residues. Original processing methods: There were no quality scores in the junction-only immunoSEQ sequences, so filtering differed. The table came from immunoSEQ multiplex PCR; TCRdb's copy has only in-frame clones and leaves some out. The DNA was the basis for D and trimming; V, J and clone size are from that table. The data show hundreds of thousands of clones, roughly 80% seen once. V is TRBV18 and J is TRBJ2-7, with 8 nucleotides matching TRBD1. Sample: PBMCs. The sequence derives from a woman between 40 and 55 years old in good health. Some clones in this sample may be carry-over from other donors' samples. As DNA, the CDR3 is TGTGCCAGCTCACAACCAGGGGGCCTAAGCTCCTACGAGCAGTACTTC. Amino acid sequence: CASSQPGGLSSYEQYF. The complete variable domain, with remaining parts taken from reference TRBV18 and TRBJ2-7, reads NAGVMQNPRHLVRRRGQEARLRCSPMKGHSHVYWYRQLPEEGLKFMVYLQKENIIDESGMPKERFSAEFPKEGPSILRIQQVVRGDSAAYFCASSQPGGLSSYEQYFGPGTRLTVT.